Presented here are 13 T cell receptor beta chains from one specimen sequenced in a study of CD8 T cells in ankylosing spondylitis. TCRdb passed the 5' RACE reads through MiXCR, listing each CDR3 protein once. The sample includes 200,000 to 300,000 distinct CDR3 sequences, roughly a tenth seen only once; the top ten take less than 3%. Sequencing used blood, either unsorted or a sorted T cell fraction (not recorded which). These receptors were taken from a male donor with ankylosing spondylitis or in good health (not recorded which).

V usage is TRBV6-2 or TRBV6-3 and J usage is TRBJ1-2; 8 bases match TRBD1. This CDR3 has 13 residues. Trimming took 2 bases from V and 7 from J; bases not matched to a gene: 3. The germline V gene has CDR1 MNHEY and CDR2 SVGEGT. The DNA for the CDR3 is TGTGCCAGCAGTTACGACAGGGGATTTGGCTACACCTTC. Its translation: CASSYDRGFGYTF.

This clonotype appeared many times. V gene TRBV5-1 combines with J gene TRBJ1-1; D unresolved. Trimming took 2 bases from V and 1 from J, leaving 6 bases between them. This CDR3 has 13 amino acids. Germline lookup yields CDR1 SGHRS and CDR2 YFSETQ. The CDR3 bases are TGCGCCAGCAGCTTCTTGAGGAACACTGAAGCTTTCTTT. It translates to CASSFLRNTEAFF. Looking up the rest from reference TRBV5-1 and TRBJ1-1 gives the full variable domain: KAGVTQTPRYLIKTRGQQVTLSCSPISGHRSVSWYQQTPGQGLQFLFEYFSETQRNKGNFPGRFSGRQFSNSRSEMNVSTLELGDSALYLCASSFLRNTEAFFGQGTRLTVV.

This clonotype has a count of ten or more. This chain connects TRBV3-1 to TRBJ2-3; 7 bases fit TRBD2. The length of the CDR3 is 16 residues. The germline CDR1 and CDR2 sequences are LGHDT and YNNKEL (reference sequence). Trimming removed 0 bases from V and 2 bases from J; junction bases left unmatched: 5. DNA of the CDR3: TGTGCCAGCAGCCAAGATTTGAGCGGGGCCACAGATACGCAGTATTTT. Translating gives CASSQDLSGATDTQYF.

There are a few counts of this clonotype. V is TRBV7-9 and J is TRBJ2-3, with unresolved D. The germline CDR1 and CDR2 sequences are SEHNR and FQNEAQ (reference sequence). The CDR3 is made up of 8 amino acids. The CDR3 nucleotides read TGTGCGTGGTATACGCAGTATTTT. Translated, it gives CAWYTQYF.

This clonotype has only one observation. Germline and junction disagree at one end, which may indicate a read error. The CDR3 spells CASSLRGGGTDTQCF. In DNA, the CDR3 is TGTGCCAGCTCTCTCAGGGGCGGCGGGACAGATACGCAGTGTTTT. The chain uses TRBV18 and TRBJ2-3; weak D call: TRBD1 (7 bases). The CDR3 is 15 amino acids. CDR1 is KGHSH and CDR2 is LQKENI in the germline V gene.

This clonotype was counted ten times or more. V and J are TRBV21-1 and TRBJ2-7; the DNA was not compared with TRBD2, the D call given in the table. TRBV21-1 is termed a pseudogene. The CDR3 runs to 17 residues. For the CDR3, the DNA is TGTGCCAGCAGCAAAGCGAGTTCACCCGAGAGGGCCTCCGAGCAGTACTTC. Its translation is CASSKASSPERASEQYF.

The V call is TRBV7-9, the J call TRBJ2-7, with 11 bases fitting TRBD2. The V and J ends lost 4 bases and 6 bases, in that order; junction bases with no gene match: 8. The CDR3 extends over 15 amino acids. Germline V gives CDR1 SEHNR, CDR2 FQNEAQ (reference sequence). The CDR3 loop reads CASSSALAGVPEQYF. In nucleotides, the CDR3 is TGTGCCAGCAGCTCCGCACTAGCGGGGGTCCCCGAGCAGTACTTC.

This clonotype was seen repeatedly, ten times or more. This chain uses TRBV12-3 or TRBV12-4 with TRBJ2-1; tentatively, D is TRBD2 (5 bases). The CDR3 spans 16 residues. With 7 bases removed from V and 6 bases from J, the gap between germline ends came to 22 bases. In DNA, the CDR3 is TGTGCCAGCACCATAGACGGTCATGGAGGTGGCAATGAGCAGTTCTTC. Its protein is CASTIDGHGGGNEQFF.

The sample holds many counts of this clonotype. The chain carries TRBV20-1 and TRBJ2-3; weak D call: TRBD1 (6 bases). This CDR3 comprises 11 residues. V was clipped by 5 bases and J by 6 bases, with 9 bases between them. CDR1 is DFQATT and CDR2 is SNEGSKA in the germline V gene (reference sequence). CDR3 amino acids: CSAYRADTQYF. CDR3 in DNA: TGCAGTGCTTACAGGGCCGATACGCAGTATTTT.

The chain combines TRBV10-1 with TRBJ2-7, with D perhaps given as TRBD1 or TRBD2 (6 bases each). Trimming took 2 bases from V and 3 from J, leaving 14 bases between them. The CDR3 length is 15 residues. Germline V gene sequence: CDR1 WNHNN, CDR2 SYGVQD (reference sequence). The CDR3 sequence is CASSEEVGGSYEQYF. For the CDR3, the DNA is TGCGCCAGCAGTGAGGAGGTCGGGGGCAGCTACGAGCAGTACTTC.

In its sample, this clonotype was seen once. The chain is built from TRBV19 and TRBJ1-4; unclear D gene. The ends were cut back, 3 bases at V and 4 bases at J, with 12 bases in the middle. The CDR3 runs to 15 residues. Germline CDR1 reads LNHDA; CDR2 reads SQIVND (reference sequence). As DNA, the CDR3 is TGTGCCAGTAGTATCAACCCGACCTATAATGAAAAACTGTTTTTT. Its protein product is CASSINPTYNEKLFF.

This clonotype was observed many times. The rearrangement joins TRBV20-1 to TRBJ2-3, with TRBD1 matching over 7 bases. Germline trimming cut 1 base from V and 4 bases from J; bases unmatched to any gene: 5. The length of the CDR3 is 14 residues. Germline CDR1 is DFQATT and CDR2 is SNEGSKA (reference sequence). The DNA of the CDR3 is TGCAGTGCTAGAGTTCGGCAGGGGGCAGATACGCAGTATTTT. Amino acid sequence: CSARVRQGADTQYF.

This clonotype was seen at least ten times. The V and J genes are TRBV29-1 and TRBJ1-1; D call uncertain. Germline V gene lookup returns CDR1 SQVTM and CDR2 ANQGSEA. V lost 0 bases to trimming and J lost 11 bases, with 7 bases between them. This CDR3 is built from 10 residues. The CDR3 region has the DNA TGCAGCGTTGAAGATCAGGCGGCTTTCTTT. This sequence encodes CSVEDQAAFF.